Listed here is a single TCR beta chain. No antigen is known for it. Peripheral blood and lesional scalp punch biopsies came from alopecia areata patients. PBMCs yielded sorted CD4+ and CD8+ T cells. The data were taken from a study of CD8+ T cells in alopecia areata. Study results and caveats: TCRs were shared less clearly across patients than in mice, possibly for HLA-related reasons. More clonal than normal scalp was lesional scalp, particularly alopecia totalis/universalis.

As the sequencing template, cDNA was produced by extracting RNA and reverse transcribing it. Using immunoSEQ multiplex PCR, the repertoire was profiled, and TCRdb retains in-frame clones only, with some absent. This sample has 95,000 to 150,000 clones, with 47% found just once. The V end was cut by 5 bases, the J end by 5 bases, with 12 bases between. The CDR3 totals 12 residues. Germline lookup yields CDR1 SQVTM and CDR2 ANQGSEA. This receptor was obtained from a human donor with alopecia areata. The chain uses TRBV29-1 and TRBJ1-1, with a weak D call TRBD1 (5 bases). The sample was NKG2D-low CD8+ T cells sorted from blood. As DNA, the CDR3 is TGCAGCGTTATCTTAGGGGTGACTGAAGCTTTCTTT. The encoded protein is CSVILGVTEAFF.